A selection of T cell receptor beta chains follows, all from one sample in a study of response to subunit inactivated influenza vaccine. TCRdb processed the RT-PCR reads anew with MiXCR; each CDR3 protein has one entry. The table has 650,000 or so distinct CDR3 sequences, around 15% seen once. The specimen comprised PBMCs from blood, sampled around 15 days before vaccination. These receptors came from a man in his fifties or sixties who received an inactivated influenza vaccine. The CDR3 runs from the conserved cysteine through the conserved F or W. D genes are given only for firm matches. Clone size, where shown, is once, few, many, or a class for clones that have expanded.

size: .
V: TRBV20-1
D: .
J: TRBJ2-5
CDR3: CSARDATGETQYF
DNA: TGCAGTGCTAGAGATGCGACTGGAGAGACCCAGTACTTC

size: .
V: TRBV12-3/TRBV12-4
D: TRBD1
J: TRBJ2-5
CDR3: CASNPAPGQGAETQYF
DNA: TGTGCCAGCAATCCGGCCCCCGGACAGGGGGCGGAGACCCAGTACTTC

size: many
V: TRBV4-1
D: .
J: TRBJ2-5
CDR3: CASSQLILQTQYF
DNA: TGCGCCAGCAGCCAACTAATCTTGCAGACCCAGTACTTC

size: .
V: TRBV27
D: .
J: TRBJ2-7
CDR3: CARLPPGALNSYEQYF
DNA: TGTGCCAGACTGCCTCCGGGAGCTCTAAACTCCTACGAGCAGTACTTC

size: few
V: TRBV28
D: TRBD2
J: TRBJ2-2
CDR3: CASSPWRGSTGELFF
DNA: TGTGCCAGCAGTCCCTGGCGGGGGAGCACCGGGGAGCTGTTTTTT

size: few
V: TRBV5-1
D: .
J: TRBJ2-1
CDR3: CASSLDSGLRYNEQFF
DNA: TGCGCCAGCAGCTTGGACTCCGGTCTTCGCTACAATGAGCAGTTCTTC

size: few
V: TRBV20-1
D: .
J: TRBJ2-7
CDR3: CSASTYRQGGEQYF
DNA: TGCAGTGCTAGTACCTACAGACAGGGAGGCGAGCAGTACTTC

size: few
V: TRBV9
D: .
J: TRBJ1-2
CDR3: CASSASPDNYGYTF
DNA: TGTGCCAGCAGCGCTAGCCCGGACAACTATGGCTACACCTTC

size: .
V: TRBV4-3
D: .
J: TRBJ2-2
CDR3: CASSQQGPGELFF
DNA: TGCGCCAGCAGCCAGCAGGGCCCCGGGGAGCTGTTTTTT

size: .
V: TRBV7-9
D: TRBD1
J: TRBJ2-2
CDR3: CASSFKEGGLELFF
DNA: TGTGCCAGCAGCTTTAAAGAAGGGGGCCTGGAGCTGTTTTTT

size: .
V: TRBV5-1
D: .
J: TRBJ2-7
CDR3: CASGPGLRGPYEQYF
DNA: TGCGCCAGCGGTCCGGGACTTAGGGGTCCCTACGAGCAGTACTTC

size: .
V: TRBV5-1
D: TRBD1
J: TRBJ1-4
CDR3: CASSPGQVATNEKLFF
DNA: TGCGCCAGCAGCCCGGGACAGGTTGCAACTAATGAAAAACTGTTTTTT

size: few
V: TRBV6-5
D: TRBD1
J: TRBJ1-2
CDR3: CASSYSTGDYYGYTF
DNA: TGTGCCAGCAGTTACTCAACAGGGGATTACTATGGCTACACCTTC

size: many
V: TRBV12-3/TRBV12-4
D: .
J: TRBJ2-6
CDR3: CASRRGSGANVLTF
DNA: TGTGCCAGCAGGCGAGGGTCCGGGGCCAACGTCCTGACTTTC

size: many
V: TRBV6-1
D: .
J: TRBJ1-1
CDR3: CASRRSSNTEAFF
DNA: TGTGCCAGCAGACGCTCCTCGAACACTGAAGCTTTCTTT

size: few
V: TRBV7-2
D: .
J: TRBJ2-5
CDR3: CASSRDLTQETQYF
DNA: TGTGCCAGCAGCCGGGATCTGACACAAGAGACCCAGTACTTC

size: few
V: TRBV10-3
D: TRBD2
J: TRBJ2-3
CDR3: CAIMLAGTDTQYF
DNA: TGTGCCATCATGCTAGCGGGCACAGATACGCAGTATTTT

size: few
V: TRBV29-1
D: TRBD2
J: TRBJ2-3
CDR3: CSVEGPLAGRGTDTQYF
DNA: TGCAGCGTTGAAGGTCCGCTAGCGGGGCGTGGCACAGATACGCAGTATTTT

size: .
V: TRBV3-1
D: TRBD2
J: TRBJ2-5
CDR3: CASSQDAGGGETQYF
DNA: TGTGCCAGCAGCCAAGATGCGGGAGGGGGAGAGACCCAGTACTTC

size: .
V: TRBV27
D: TRBD1
J: TRBJ2-7
CDR3: CASSLLGTGIKEQYF
DNA: TGTGCCAGCAGTCTCCTCGGGACAGGGATCAAGGAGCAGTACTTC

size: .
V: TRBV3-1
D: .
J: TRBJ1-5
CDR3: CASSQDVFSNQPQHF
DNA: TGTGCCAGCAGCCAAGATGTCTTTAGCAATCAGCCCCAGCATTTT

size: few
V: TRBV27
D: TRBD2
J: TRBJ2-1
CDR3: CASTSGTSYNEQFF
DNA: TGTGCCAGCACATCCGGGACTAGCTACAATGAGCAGTTCTTC

size: .
V: TRBV30
D: TRBD2
J: TRBJ2-1
CDR3: CAWNRDGGTGEQFF
DNA: TGTGCCTGGAACCGGGACGGGGGGACTGGTGAGCAGTTCTTC

size: few
V: TRBV28
D: TRBD2
J: TRBJ2-7
CDR3: CASSPVSGASYEQYF
DNA: TGTGCCAGCAGCCCGGTTAGCGGGGCTAGCTACGAGCAGTACTTC

size: many
V: TRBV3-1
D: .
J: TRBJ1-2
CDR3: CASSSLGQSLNTF
DNA: TGTGCCAGCAGCTCCCTGGGTCAGAGTCTGAACACCTTC

size: .
V: TRBV3-1
D: .
J: TRBJ1-5
CDR3: CASSQGGYSNQPQHF
DNA: TGTGCCAGCAGCCAAGGGGGTTATAGCAATCAGCCCCAGCATTTT

size: few
V: TRBV5-1
D: TRBD1
J: TRBJ2-3
CDR3: CASSSTGQGKDTQYF
DNA: TGCGCCAGCAGCTCAACGGGACAGGGGAAAGATACGCAGTATTTT

size: many
V: TRBV7-8
D: .
J: TRBJ1-5
CDR3: CASSLVADSNQPQHF
DNA: TGTGCCAGCAGCTTAGTGGCGGATAGCAATCAGCCCCAGCATTTT

size: many
V: TRBV30
D: .
J: TRBJ2-1
CDR3: CAFSLEAGLNEQFF
DNA: TGTGCCTTCTCCTTAGAAGCGGGCTTAAATGAGCAGTTCTTC

size: .
V: TRBV4-2
D: .
J: TRBJ2-5
CDR3: CASSQDQKTQETQYF
DNA: TGTGCCAGCAGCCAAGATCAAAAGACCCAAGAGACCCAGTACTTC

size: few
V: TRBV4-2
D: .
J: TRBJ1-4
CDR3: CASSQGVAGDEKLFF
DNA: TGTGCCAGCAGCCAAGGGGTTGCAGGGGATGAAAAACTGTTTTTT

size: .
V: TRBV20-1
D: .
J: TRBJ2-7
CDR3: CSAPTTGVPPYEQYF
DNA: TGCAGTGCACCAACCACAGGCGTTCCACCCTACGAGCAGTACTTC

size: .
V: TRBV12-3/TRBV12-4
D: TRBD1
J: TRBJ1-4
CDR3: CASRETGGTNEKLFF
DNA: TGTGCCAGCAGGGAAACAGGGGGGACTAATGAAAAACTGTTTTTT

size: many
V: TRBV7-9
D: TRBD1
J: TRBJ2-3
CDR3: CASSQGQPRRPDTQYF
DNA: TGTGCCAGCAGCCAGGGACAGCCCAGGCGCCCAGATACGCAGTATTTT

size: few
V: TRBV27
D: TRBD1
J: TRBJ1-1
CDR3: CASSSWTGGGAFF
DNA: TGTGCCAGCAGTTCTTGGACAGGGGGGGGAGCTTTCTTT

size: few
V: TRBV5-1
D: TRBD1
J: TRBJ2-3
CDR3: CASSSRTGPDTQYF
DNA: TGCGCCAGCAGCTCCCGGACAGGGCCAGATACGCAGTATTTT

size: few
V: TRBV29-1
D: .
J: TRBJ2-7
CDR3: CSAQSSYEQYF
DNA: TGCAGCGCCCAGAGCTCCTACGAGCAGTACTTC

size: many
V: TRBV7-9
D: .
J: TRBJ1-2
CDR3: CASSSSGSYGYTF
DNA: TGTGCCAGCAGCTCATCAGGGAGCTATGGCTACACCTTC